What follows are 7 T cell receptor beta chains derived from one specimen sequenced in a study of CD4+ T cells in melanoma. Sequencing was performed with immunoSEQ multiplex PCR; in TCRdb, only in-frame clones are kept and a portion is missing. The sample consists of about 4,000 clones, about 70% of them appearing once. Sequences were obtained from cells from a culture (not recorded whether cultured in vitro). The receptors stem from a human donor with melanoma.

This clone was observed a few times. The V gene is TRBV4-1, the J gene TRBJ1-6; tentative D call: TRBD1 (6 bases). With 3 bases removed from V and 7 bases from J, the gap between germline ends came to 10 bases. The CDR3 sequence is 14 residues long. Germline V gene lookup returns CDR1 MGHRA and CDR2 YSYEKL. The CDR3: CASSHRTENSPLHF. CDR3 sequence (DNA): TGCGCCAGCAGCCACCGGACAGAGAATTCACCCCTCCACTTT.

The chain uses TRBV6-5 and TRBJ2-7; D unresolved. Germline V gives CDR1 MNHEY, CDR2 SVGAGI. The CDR3 totals 14 residues. Trimming shortened V by 0 bases and J by 2 bases, and 8 bases separated the two germline ends. CDR3 in amino acids: CASSYSERTYEQYF. The DNA of the CDR3 is TGTGCCAGCAGTTACTCGGAACGCACCTACGAGCAGTACTTC.

This clone appeared a single time. The chain couples TRBV21-1 to TRBJ1-5. TRBV21-1 is annotated as a pseudogene. There are 15 residues in the CDR3. The CDR3 DNA reads TGTGCCACCGAAGCGGGGGGGGAGGGCTGGCAGCCCCAGCATTTT. It is translated as CATEAGGEGWQPQHF.

This chain connects TRBV7-3 to TRBJ2-1; D might be TRBD2 (7 bases). This CDR3 has 16 residues. The ends were cut back, 2 bases at V and 4 bases at J, with 15 bases in the middle. The germline V gene has CDR1 SGHTA and CDR2 FQGTGA. CDR3 protein: CASSLEVGGQYNEQFF. DNA for the CDR3: TGTGCCAGCAGCTTAGAGGTGGGGGGGCAGTACAATGAGCAGTTCTTC.

This chain joins TRBV7-9 and TRBJ2-4; possible D gene TRBD1, 6 bases. This CDR3 is built from 17 residues. CDR1 is SEHNR and CDR2 is FQNEAQ in the germline V gene (reference sequence). V lost 4 bases to trimming and J lost 0 bases, with 16 bases between them. CDR3 in amino acids: CASSSTGHRLAKNIQYF. The CDR3 bases are TGTGCCAGCAGCTCCACGGGACACCGCCTAGCCAAAAACATTCAGTACTTC.

The chain combines TRBV6-4 with TRBJ2-5; 7 bases line up with TRBD1. The ends lost 7 bases at V and 2 bases at J; junction bases unmatched: 16. Per the germline V gene, CDR1 is MRHNA and CDR2 is SNTAGT. The CDR3 is 17 amino acids. The CDR3 DNA is TGTGCCAGCACCCTATTGGCCCCGGGACAGAATCAAGAGACCCAGTACTTC. Translating gives CASTLLAPGQNQETQYF.

The J gene is TRBJ2-1, the V gene TRBV5-1; maybe TRBD2 (5 bases). V gave up 9 bases and J gave up 7 bases, with 23 bases separating them. CDR1 and CDR2 from the germline V gene are SGHRS and YFSETQ. The CDR3 contains 15 residues. CDR3 amino acids: CATRPVEGSQNEQFF. The CDR3 nucleotides read TGCGCCACTCGACCGGTAGAAGGGAGCCAGAATGAGCAGTTCTTC.